The rows below give T cell receptor beta chains drawn from one sample of a study of blood T cell repertoires in COVID-19. Measured with immunoSEQ multiplex PCR; TCRdb has only the in-frame clones, and not every one. The profile shows roughly 370,000 clones, 85% to 90% of them singletons. Sample: PBMCs or T cells enriched from blood (not recorded which). The source is a woman in her fifties or sixties who had recovered from COVID-19. Each CDR3 is given with its conserved first and last residue. The D gene is left open where the match is weak. Expanded clones get a size class; other rows say once, few or many, or leave the size out.

clone_size	v_call	d_call	j_call	cdr3_nt	cdr3_aa
-	TRBV24-1	TRBD1	TRBJ1-4	TGTGCCACCAGTGTCATTCCGACAGGGGTGGGTGAAAAACTGTTTTTT	CATSVIPTGVGEKLFF
-	TRBV6-5	-	TRBJ1-6	TGTGCCAGCTCCAAACAGGGACACAATTCACCCCTCCACTTT	CASSKQGHNSPLHF
once	TRBV6-5	-	TRBJ1-1	TGTGCCAGCAGACCCGACAGAATGAACACTGAAGCTTTCTTT	CASRPDRMNTEAFF
once	TRBV3-1/TRBV3-2	-	TRBJ1-1	TGTGCCAGCAGCCAATTTCAGGGTCCCACTGAAGCTTTCTTT	CASSQFQGPTEAFF
-	TRBV30	TRBD1	TRBJ2-1	TGTGCCTGGAGTGGTCAGGGGACAGCAATTTACAATGAGCAGTTCTTC	CAWSGQGTAIYNEQFF
-	TRBV4-3	TRBD1	TRBJ2-2	TGCGCCAGCAGCCAAGATCGGAGGACAGGGGTCACCGGGGAGCTGTTTTTT	CASSQDRRTGVTGELFF
few	TRBV3-1/TRBV3-2	-	TRBJ1-3	TGTGCCAGCACAGGGGCCGCAAGGTGGAGTACCATATATTTT	CASTGAARWSTIYF
-	TRBV10-1	-	TRBJ1-5	TGCGCCAGCAGGGGCAGAAGCAATCAGCCCCAGCATTTT	CASRGRSNQPQHF
-	TRBV5-6	-	TRBJ2-7	TGTGCCAGCAGCTTAGCGTTATACGAGCAGTACTTC	CASSLALYEQYF
once	TRBV19	-	TRBJ1-5	TGTGCCAGTAGTTCTTCGGTGGCCCAGCATTTT	CASSSSVAQHF
-	TRBV6-1	TRBD1	TRBJ1-5	TGTGCCAGCAGTGCAACGCCAGGGGGGAGCAATCAGCCCCAGCATTTT	CASSATPGGSNQPQHF
-	TRBV6-2/TRBV6-3	-	TRBJ2-7	TGTGCCAGCAGTTCCAGCAGGTACGAGCAGTACTTC	CASSSSRYEQYF
once	TRBV5-6	-	TRBJ1-3	TGTGCCAGCATTGAAGGGGGTACTGGAAACACCATATATTTT	CASIEGGTGNTIYF
once	TRBV6-5	-	TRBJ1-1	TGTGCCGGCATTCAGGATCCCATAAACACTGAAGCTTTCTTT	CAGIQDPINTEAFF
-	TRBV4-3	TRBD1	TRBJ2-7	TGCGCCAGCAGCCAAGAGCCCCGGACAGGGGGAAGCGAGCAGTACTTC	CASSQEPRTGGSEQYF
-	TRBV3-1/TRBV3-2	-	TRBJ1-3	TGTGCCAGCAGCCTACCCAGGGTCCTTGGAAACACCATATATTTT	CASSLPRVLGNTIYF
-	TRBV14	TRBD1	TRBJ2-3	TGTGCCAGCAGCCTCAACAAAGGTACAGGGGCCACAGATACGCAGTATTTT	CASSLNKGTGATDTQYF
-	TRBV23-1	-	TRBJ1-5	TGCGCCAGGCCCGACAGTCGCAATCAGCCCCAGCATTTT	CARPDSRNQPQHF
-	TRBV19	-	TRBJ1-3	TGTGCCAGTAGTATCGGACCGAGGGCTGGAAACACCATATATTTT	CASSIGPRAGNTIYF
-	TRBV6-5	TRBD2	TRBJ2-2	TGTGCCCACCCAGGCGCGGGACTAGTAACCGGGGAGCTGTTTTTT	CAHPGAGLVTGELFF
-	TRBV10-2	TRBD1	TRBJ2-2	TGCGCCAGCAGCACCGGGACAGGGGTAACCGGGGAGCTGTTTTTT	CASSTGTGVTGELFF
-	TRBV12-3/TRBV12-4	TRBD1	TRBJ1-2	TGTGCCAGCAGTCCCGGGACAGTCTATGGCTACACCTTC	CASSPGTVYGYTF
-	TRBV20-1	TRBD1	TRBJ1-1	TGCAGTGCTGGTGACAGGGTGAACACTGAAGCTTTCTTT	CSAGDRVNTEAFF
-	TRBV7-9	-	TRBJ1-1	TGTGCCAGCAGCTTACGAACAGGGACAACTGAAGCTTTCTTT	CASSLRTGTTEAFF
-	TRBV27	-	TRBJ2-7	TGTGCCAGCAGTTTCAACCAGGGTTACGAGCAGTACTTC	CASSFNQGYEQYF
-	TRBV30	-	TRBJ1-2	TGTGCCTGGAGCTCGGGGGTTTATGGCTACACCTTC	CAWSSGVYGYTF
-	TRBV28	TRBD1	TRBJ1-1	TGTGCCAGCAGTTACTACGGACAGGGGGCGGGGACTGAAGCTTTCTTT	CASSYYGQGAGTEAFF
-	TRBV24-1	TRBD1	TRBJ2-7	TGTGCCACCAGTGAGAAACGGGACAGGGGATCCTACGAGCAGTACTTC	CATSEKRDRGSYEQYF
-	TRBV4-3	TRBD2	TRBJ2-1	TGCGCCAGCAGCCAGATGAGGGCGGGGGAAGGGGTTGAGCAGTTCTTC	CASSQMRAGEGVEQFF
-	TRBV3-1/TRBV3-2	TRBD1	TRBJ2-1	TGTGCCAGCAGCTTTAGGACAGGGGGGACCTACAATGAGCAGTTCTTC	CASSFRTGGTYNEQFF
-	TRBV7-9	-	TRBJ2-4	TGTGCCAGCAGCCCCACAGGAATAGCCAAAAACATTCAGTACTTC	CASSPTGIAKNIQYF
-	TRBV30	-	TRBJ1-1	TGTGCCTGGAGTCGCAAGGACTCCCGGAACACTGAAGCTTTCTTT	CAWSRKDSRNTEAFF